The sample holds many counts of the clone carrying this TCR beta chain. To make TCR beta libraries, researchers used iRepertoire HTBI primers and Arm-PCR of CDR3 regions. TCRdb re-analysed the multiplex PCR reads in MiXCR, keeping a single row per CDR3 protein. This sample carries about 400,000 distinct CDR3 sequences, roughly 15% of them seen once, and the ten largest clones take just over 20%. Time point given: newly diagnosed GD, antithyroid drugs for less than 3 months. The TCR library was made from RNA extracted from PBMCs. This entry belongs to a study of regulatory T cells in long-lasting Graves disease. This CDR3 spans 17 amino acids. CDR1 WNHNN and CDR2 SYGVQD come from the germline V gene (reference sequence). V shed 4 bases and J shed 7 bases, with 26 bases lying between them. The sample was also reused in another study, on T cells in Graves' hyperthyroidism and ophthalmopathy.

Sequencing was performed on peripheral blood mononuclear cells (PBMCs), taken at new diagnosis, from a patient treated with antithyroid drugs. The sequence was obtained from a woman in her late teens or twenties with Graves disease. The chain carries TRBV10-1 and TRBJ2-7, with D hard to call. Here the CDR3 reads CASSGLEGESPKREQYF. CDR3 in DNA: TGCGCCAGCAGTGGCCTGGAAGGTGAATCGCCGAAGAGGGAGCAGTACTTC.